These T cell receptor beta chains were read from a single sample in a study of T cell changes during pregnancy in multiple sclerosis. Method: immunoSEQ multiplex PCR; TCRdb's copy keeps in-frame clones and lacks some. The data hold 40,000 to 45,000 clones, with nearly 90% observed a single time. The specimen comprised CD4+ T cells from peripheral blood mononuclear cells, sampled after pregnancy. The origin of the receptors is a female donor with multiple sclerosis, enrolled in a pregnancy study. Each CDR3 is given with its conserved first and last residue. The D gene is left open where the match is weak. Clone size is shown for a subset of rows, as once, few, many or a class of expanded clone.

j_gene	abundance	d_gene	v_gene	CDR3aa	CDR3nt
TRBJ2-7	.	TRBD1	TRBV27	CASRKDRGTYEQYF	TGTGCCAGCAGGAAAGACAGGGGTACCTACGAGCAGTACTTC
TRBJ2-5	.	TRBD2	TRBV5-5	CASSFSGTSGETQYF	TGTGCCAGCAGCTTTTCCGGGACTAGTGGCGAGACCCAGTACTTC
TRBJ1-2	.	TRBD1	TRBV11-1	CASSQEVDRGRGGGYTF	TGTGCCAGCAGCCAAGAGGTCGACAGGGGGCGAGGCGGTGGCTACACCTTC
TRBJ2-3	.	.	TRBV14	CASSQDRGGRTDTQYF	TGTGCCAGCAGCCAAGATAGGGGAGGCCGCACAGATACGCAGTATTTT
TRBJ1-6	medium-sized	.	TRBV18	CASSLTGSGSPLHF	TGTGCCAGCTCATTAACAGGGTCAGGATCACCCCTCCACTTT
TRBJ1-2	once	TRBD1	TRBV11-2	CASSFSTGTDYGYTF	TGTGCCAGCAGCTTCTCGACAGGGACGGACTATGGCTACACCTTC
TRBJ2-2	.	TRBD1	TRBV28	CASSRGRRAGELFF	TGTGCCAGCAGCAGGGGGCGCCGGGCCGGGGAGCTGTTTTTT
TRBJ1-2	.	.	TRBV5-1	CASSLVAGTNEGYTF	TGCGCCAGCAGCTTGGTGGCCGGGACAAATGAAGGCTACACCTTC
TRBJ2-7	.	TRBD2	TRBV18	CASSPGLAGSKEQYF	TGTGCCAGCTCACCTGGACTAGCGGGGTCGAAAGAGCAGTACTTC
TRBJ2-1	once	TRBD2	TRBV7-9	CASSSALSGASYNEQFF	TGTGCCAGCAGCTCAGCTCTGAGCGGGGCCTCCTACAATGAGCAGTTCTTC
TRBJ1-1	.	TRBD1	TRBV4-3	CASSLGQGWTEAFF	TGCGCCAGCAGCCTCGGACAGGGGTGGACTGAAGCTTTCTTT
TRBJ2-7	.	TRBD2	TRBV5-1	CASSLASGGRSSEQYF	TGCGCCAGCAGCTTAGCTAGCGGGGGCCGGTCTAGCGAGCAGTACTTC
TRBJ2-3	.	TRBD2	TRBV2	CASSRGGALRSTDTQYF	TGTGCCAGCAGTCGCGGGGGGGCTTTGAGGTCCACAGATACGCAGTATTTT
TRBJ2-5	once	.	TRBV7-3	CASSQLGVEGTQYF	TGTGCCAGCAGCCAACTCGGTGTTGAGGGGACCCAGTACTTC
TRBJ1-6	once	.	TRBV7-2	CASSSVNSPLHF	TGTGCCAGCAGCTCGGTTAATTCACCCCTCCACTTT
TRBJ1-1	.	TRBD1	TRBV6-6	CASKIQGTTEAFF	TGTGCCAGCAAGATACAGGGGACCACTGAAGCTTTCTTT
TRBJ1-2	.	.	TRBV18	CASSPPLSGYGYTF	TGTGCCAGCTCACCACCTCTGAGCGGCTATGGCTACACCTTC
TRBJ1-1	.	.	TRBV6-5	CASSYFSRYGAFF	TGTGCCAGCAGTTACTTCTCGCGTTATGGAGCTTTCTTT
TRBJ1-1	.	.	TRBV27	CASSLYRRDTEAFF	TGTGCCAGCAGTTTATACCGGAGGGACACTGAAGCTTTCTTT
TRBJ2-5	.	.	TRBV10-1	CASSGTDQETQYF	TGCGCCAGCAGTGGGACAGATCAAGAGACCCAGTACTTC
TRBJ1-6	.	.	TRBV6-5	CASRENSPLHF	TGTGCCAGCCGGGAGAATTCACCCCTCCACTTT
TRBJ2-7	.	.	TRBV5-1	CASSPRGNEQYF	TGCGCCAGCAGCCCGCGGGGAAACGAGCAGTACTTC
TRBJ1-6	.	.	TRBV7-9	CASSFAGTSLNSPLHF	TGTGCCAGCAGCTTTGCTGGCACGTCCTTGAATTCACCCCTCCACTTT
TRBJ1-1	.	.	TRBV19	CASNLGRNTEAFF	TGTGCCAGTAATCTGGGGAGAAACACTGAAGCTTTCTTT
TRBJ1-1	.	.	TRBV5-1	CVSSEGEFEAFF	TGCGTCAGCAGCGAGGGGGAATTTGAAGCTTTCTTT
TRBJ1-2	once	TRBD1	TRBV2	CASSETGVGYTF	TGTGCCAGCAGTGAAACAGGGGTAGGCTACACCTTC
TRBJ2-4	.	.	TRBV14	CASSQERYGSKNIQYF	TGTGCCAGCAGCCAAGAGAGGTACGGGTCCAAAAACATTCAGTACTTC
TRBJ1-1	.	.	TRBV4-3	CASSQEGRDTEAFF	TGCGCCAGCAGCCAAGAGGGCAGGGACACTGAAGCTTTCTTT
TRBJ2-3	.	TRBD2	TRBV5-6	CASSSNLAGTHFF	TGTGCCAGCAGCTCCAACCTAGCGGGGACTCACTTTTTT
TRBJ2-3	.	.	TRBV5-1	CASSSGTTQGRTDTQYF	TGCGCCAGCAGTTCCGGGACGACTCAGGGGCGCACAGATACGCAGTATTTT
TRBJ1-5	.	.	TRBV29-1	CSVGGTSNQPQHF	TGCAGCGTTGGCGGGACTAGCAATCAGCCCCAGCATTTT
TRBJ1-2	once	.	TRBV18	CASSPGPGRSLNYGYTF	TGTGCCAGCTCACCGGGACCCGGGAGGTCCCTAAACTATGGCTACACCTTC
TRBJ2-3	.	.	TRBV9	CASSPGQWGHSTRTDTQYF	TGTGCCAGCAGCCCCGGACAGTGGGGGCATTCGACGCGCACAGATACGCAGTATTTT
TRBJ1-2	.	TRBD1	TRBV10-2	CASRLTQGVDTF	TGCGCCAGCAGACTGACACAGGGGGTGGATACCTTC
TRBJ1-1	.	.	TRBV30	CAWRSGKNTEAFF	TGTGCCTGGAGATCGGGGAAGAACACTGAAGCTTTCTTT
TRBJ1-2	.	.	TRBV19	CASSIGRGTYGYTF	TGTGCCAGTAGTATAGGGAGGGGAACCTATGGCTACACCTTC
TRBJ1-4	.	.	TRBV28	CASLYRFNEKLFF	TGTGCCAGTCTCTACCGTTTTAATGAAAAACTGTTTTTT
TRBJ2-5	.	.	TRBV5-1	CASSLRDQETQYF	TGCGCCAGCAGCCTTCGAGATCAAGAGACCCAGTACTTC